This TCR beta chain stems from a study of tumor-infiltrating lymphocytes in localized non-small cell lung cancer (dated by TCRdb to 2020 to 2022). A note on the overall study: Several histologies were represented in the cohort, which also included both smokers and never-smokers as well as patients whose samples were collected after neoadjuvant chemotherapy. Resected tumor tissue and uninvolved lung tissue described as non-adjacent to the tumor were contributed by each patient, with both tissues obtained from the same patient. TCR sequencing was one of several integrated assays, alongside flow cytometry, multiplex immunofluorescence, RNA-seq, exome sequencing and proteomics, applied to the same patients. The overall ICON cohort comprised over 120 surgical patients with localized non-small cell lung cancer whose tumors were resected. A total of roughly 50 patients were included in the paired tumor versus uninvolved lung comparison of immunoSEQ T-cell fraction.

A note on this clone: The clone's antigen remains unknown. No much larger clone is present one base from it, and per-base qualities are unavailable.

Patient enrollment in ICON started in April 2016, and the final patient was enrolled in late 2018. A subcohort of under 90 patients provided fresh tumor and matched uninvolved tissue for in-depth immune analyses, with TCR sequencing among those analyses. No cell sorting was done, and TCR sequencing was instead run on DNA isolated from bulk tissue. V is cut back by 1 base and J by 5 bases, with 9 bases in the junction unmatched. From the cysteine up to the phenylalanine, the CDR3 has a length of 16 residues. CDR3 DNA is the only sequence kept; it has 48 bases, read in frame from the first base. From a lookup of the germline V gene (reference sequence), CDR1 and CDR2 are GTSNPN and SVGIG. General findings and caveats noted by the study authors: The TCR-derived T-cell fraction showed no difference between the flow cytometry-defined immunotypes IM1 (good prognosis) and IM2 (poor prognosis). Because different assays used different pieces of the same tissue, technical variation could not be distinguished from intratumor heterogeneity. Assay coverage differed among patients according to how much tissue was available, so only a subset of the cohort had TCR sequencing. Higher T cell infiltration in tumors than in uninvolved lung tissue was supported by TCRbeta sequencing, consistent with immunofluorescence CD3 counts.

The T-cell fraction in tumor and uninvolved lung tissue was obtained from TCR sequencing using the immunoSEQ assay. The published analysis was carried out like this. For survival analysis, patients were divided into high (upper tertile) and low (lower two tertiles) T-cell fraction groups, which were compared by log-rank test. A signed-rank test was used to test paired tumor versus uninvolved lung differences in T-cell fraction. As stored in TCRdb, this immuneACCESS dataset retains in-frame rearrangements with V and J assigned. A fraction of the clones does not appear; measured against another copy, unresolved V genes explain less than half of the discrepancy, and the remainder lacks a known reason. The DNA was the basis for D and trimming; V, J and clone size are from that table. This sample gives around 12,000 clones in total; approximately 85% of them show up just once. In total, the top ten clones hold around 3.6% of the sample.

Sample: uninvolved lung tissue not adjacent to the tumor. The TCR sequence derives from a human donor with non-small cell lung cancer. This chain joins TRBV30 to TRBJ2-3; a stretch of 10 junction bases matches TRBD2. The encoded CDR3 is CAWSDLLAGVGDTQYF. The DNA sequence is TGTGCCTGGAGTGACTTGCTAGCGGGAGTTGGAGATACGCAGTATTTT.